This T cell receptor (beta chain) was documented in a study of human T cells and chemical hapten exposure. Sample time point: patch test 2, 6 weeks after DPC sensitization. Treatment noted: therapeutic diphenylcyclopropenone sensitization with weekly scalp DPC. TCRdb analysed the RACE reads with MiXCR anew, one entry per CDR3 protein. The sample gives about 73,000 distinct CDR3 sequences, around 7.9% of which show up once; roughly 3% is in the top ten. Germline V gene data show CDR1 as SGHVS and CDR2 as FNYEAQ. Trimming cost V 5 bases and J 9 bases, with 14 bases left between them. There are 14 residues in the CDR3.

Source: whole blood, taken in connection with sensitization to the hapten diphenylcyclopropenone (DPC). The TCR comes from a woman aged 45-65 years with alopecia areata. Some clones in this sample may be carry-over from other donors' samples. The chain has TRBV7-6 and TRBJ1-6, with a tentative D call TRBD1 (6 bases). CDR3 amino acids: CASSPNGDTSPLHF. CDR3 sequence (DNA): TGTGCCAGCAGCCCCAACGGGGACACTTCACCCCTCCACTTT.